Listed below are T cell receptor beta chains from one sample, sequenced in a study of identical twins. In TCRdb, the 5' RACE reads were re-called with MiXCR into one record per CDR3 protein. Of 450,000 or so distinct CDR3 sequences listed, more than 13% are singletons. In addition, the sample was reused for a study of yellow fever vaccine responses in identical twins.

Specimen: CD4+ T cells sorted from blood. The receptors originated from a young woman in good health. Each CDR3 is given with its conserved first and last residue. A D gene is named only where the DNA matches it firmly.

TRBV11-2	TRBJ2-5	-	CASSLGGNQETQYF
TRBV7-9	TRBJ2-3	TRBD2	CASSSLAGGPDTQYF
TRBV28	TRBJ2-4	-	CASSTPGNGNIQYF
TRBV3-1	TRBJ2-5	-	CASSQKASRKTQYF
TRBV4-3	TRBJ2-3	-	CASSGYHSGTDTQYF
TRBV6-5	TRBJ2-2	-	CASSYGRRNTGELFF
TRBV18	TRBJ2-5	TRBD2	CASSPMASGDIIKETQYF
TRBV4-3	TRBJ2-1	TRBD2	CASSQEGDYSYNEQFF
TRBV10-3	TRBJ2-1	TRBD2	CAISNPRLAGGEQFF
TRBV5-1	TRBJ2-3	TRBD2	CASSFAQRGPDTQYF
TRBV12-3/TRBV12-4	TRBJ2-6	TRBD1	CASTKLTGYSGANVLTF
TRBV1	TRBJ2-7	-	CTSSQVLAGVYEQYF
TRBV12-3/TRBV12-4	TRBJ2-7	-	CASSSSGTTYEQYF
TRBV10-3	TRBJ2-3	TRBD2	CAISSGLAGSTDTQYF
TRBV20-1	TRBJ2-1	-	CSAIKGGVYNEQFF
TRBV29-1	TRBJ2-7	TRBD2	CSVLSPGLAGIYEQYF
TRBV20-1	TRBJ2-6	-	CSARPATGKTGANVLTF
TRBV28	TRBJ2-7	TRBD1	CASSSRQGVPIPYEQYF
TRBV7-9	TRBJ2-5	-	CASSLATRGQETQYF
TRBV20-1	TRBJ2-6	-	CSAWESGANVLTF
TRBV7-6	TRBJ2-5	TRBD1	CASSLRTGSQETQYF
TRBV10-3	TRBJ1-4	-	CAISELGVTANEKLFF
TRBV20-1	TRBJ2-1	TRBD2	CSAGPSGGAYNEQFF
TRBV20-1	TRBJ2-3	TRBD2	CSAQNAGGAGDTQYF
TRBV21-1	TRBJ2-1	-	CASSAWDPTPYNEQFF
TRBV24-1	TRBJ2-7	-	CATSDGGLPYEQYF
TRBV3-1	TRBJ2-2	-	CASSLHGKRNTGELFF
TRBV14	TRBJ1-6	-	CASSLNVPNSPLHF